This entry lists 26 T cell receptor beta chains sequenced from one sample in a study of T cell clonality in common variable immunodeficiency. Here immunoSEQ multiplex PCR was the method, and the copy in TCRdb shows in-frame clones only, minus some. Observed in the sample are about 43,000 clones, none of them singletons. Sequences were obtained from peripheral blood mononuclear cells. These receptors all come from a person aged 18-70 years in good health.

This clone was seen ten or more times. The read is 3 residues too short to cover the CDR3 end, so that end is filled in from the germline J gene. The chain employs TRBV5-4 and TRBJ1-1, with 7 bases aligning to TRBD1. Germline trimming cut 4 bases from V and 5 bases from J; bases unmatched to any gene: 8. Germline values: CDR1 SGHNT, CDR2 YYREEE (reference sequence). This CDR3 has 14 amino acids. CDR3 sequence: CASSLIQGRTEAFF. CDR3 DNA, as far as it was read: TGTGCCAGCAGCCTCATACAGGGGAGAACTGAA.

This clone was counted many times. The CDR3 loop reads CASSIAEQGAAFF. CDR3 DNA (partial): TGTGCCAGTAGTATAGCCGAGCAGGGGGCC. This chain links TRBV19 with TRBJ1-1; 8 bases agree with TRBD1. The read ends 3 residues early relative to the CDR3; the germline J gene fills the gap. Germline V gene lookup returns CDR1 LNHDA and CDR2 SQIVND (reference sequence). There are 13 residues in the CDR3.

There are many counts of this clone. Coverage ceases 3 residues before the CDR3 finishes, and the germline J gene fills in the end. V gene TRBV30 combines with J gene TRBJ2-3; 9 nucleotides align to TRBD2. CDR3 length: 14 residues. The germline V gene has CDR1 GTSNPN and CDR2 SVGIG (reference sequence). V trimming: 3 bases; J trimming: 0 bases; junction bases outside the gene matches: 1. CDR3 DNA, as far as it was read: TGTGCCTGGAGGCTAGCGGGGAGCACAGATACG. Translated: CAWRLAGSTDT. The whole CDR3 is CAWRLAGSTDTQYF.

Many counts were recorded for this clone. The DNA ends 3 residues before the CDR3 does, and the rest of the CDR3 is filled in from the germline J gene. V and J are TRBV19 and TRBJ1-4; TRBD1 matches 9 bases. Germline V gives CDR1 LNHDA, CDR2 SQIVND (reference sequence). The CDR3 length is 16 residues. The V segment lost 6 bases and the J segment 6 bases; nucleotides outside the gene matches: 11. The CDR3 DNA, read in part, is TGTGCCAGTAGCCCGACGTCGGGACAGGGCTATGAAAAA. It codes for CASSPTSGQGYEK. The whole CDR3 protein reads CASSPTSGQGYEKLFF. Based on the CDR3 plus reference TRBV19 and TRBJ1-4, the full variable domain is DGGITQSPKYLFRKEGQNVTLSCEQNLNHDAMYWYRQDPGQGLRLIYYSQIVNDFQKGDIAEGYSVSREKKESFPLTVTSAQKNPTAFYLCASSPTSGQGYEKLFFGSGTQLSVL.

This clone was counted ten times or more. From the germline J gene comes the end of the CDR3, since the read stops 3 residues before it. This chain links TRBV5-1 with TRBJ2-1, with 10 bases matching TRBD2. CDR1 and CDR2 (germline): SGHRS, YFSETQ. V trimming: 0 bases; J trimming: 8 bases; junction bases outside the gene matches: 8. This CDR3 region has 16 residues. The CDR3 reads CASSLDSAGGGDEQFF. CDR3 DNA, as far as it was read: TGCGCCAGCAGCTTGGACTCAGCGGGAGGGGGCGATGAG. Based on the CDR3 plus reference TRBV5-1 and TRBJ2-1, the full variable domain is KAGVTQTPRYLIKTRGQQVTLSCSPISGHRSVSWYQQTPGQGLQFLFEYFSETQRNKGNFPGRFSGRQFSNSRSEMNVSTLELGDSALYLCASSLDSAGGGDEQFFGPGTRLTVL.

This clone was observed at least ten times. The read gets to within 3 residues of the CDR3 end, and the germline J gene fills in the rest. This sequence joins TRBV24-1 and TRBJ2-1; 10 bases are shared with TRBD2. The CDR3 is made up of 15 amino acids. Per the germline V gene, CDR1 is KGHDR and CDR2 is SFDVKD. Losses at the gene ends were 5 bases for V and 9 bases for J; bases not matched to a gene: 9. The CDR3 here is CATSGVAGGGGEQFF. CDR3 DNA (partial): TGTGCCACCAGTGGGGTAGCGGGAGGAGGTGGTGAG.

This clone was seen many times. The read ends 3 residues early relative to the CDR3; the germline J gene fills the gap. V usage is TRBV5-1 and J usage is TRBJ2-1; 11 bases line up with TRBD2. The germline gives CDR1 SGHRS, CDR2 YFSETQ. The CDR3 extends over 18 amino acids. V shed 0 bases, J shed 0 bases, and the junction held 5 bases outside the gene matches. CDR3 amino acids: CASSLAPSGRTSYNEQFF. CDR3 DNA, as far as it was read: TGCGCCAGCAGCTTGGCCCCTAGCGGGAGGACCTCCTACAATGAG.

The sample holds many counts of this clone. The sequence runs out 3 residues before the end of the CDR3; the remainder is reconstructed from the germline J gene. This chain uses TRBV4-2 with TRBJ2-7; 10 nucleotides line up with TRBD2. CDR3 size: 15 residues. With 1 base clipped from V and 0 bases from J, the junction kept 0 bases outside the gene matches. Germline V gene data show CDR1 as LGHNA and CDR2 as YNFKEQ. CDR3 DNA (partial): TGTGCCAGCAGCCAAGGACTAGCGGGCTCCTACGAG. Amino acid sequence: CASSQGLAGSYE. The full CDR3 protein is CASSQGLAGSYEQYF.

This clone appeared many times. The read terminates 3 residues ahead of where the CDR3 ends, so the germline J gene completes it. J is TRBJ2-5 and V is TRBV18, with 7 bases lining up with TRBD2. The ends lost 4 bases at V and 1 base at J; junction bases unmatched: 12. CDR1 is KGHSH and CDR2 is LQKENI in the germline V gene. The CDR3 is 17 residues long. The covered CDR3 bases are TGTGCCAGCTCACGGGACGCGGTCGGGGGGTTCCAAGAGACC. The encoded protein is CASSRDAVGGFQET. The CDR3 reads in full as CASSRDAVGGFQETQYF. Together with reference TRBV18 and TRBJ2-5, the CDR3 gives the full variable domain: NAGVMQNPRHLVRRRGQEARLRCSPMKGHSHVYWYRQLPEEGLKFMVYLQKENIIDESGMPKERFSAEFPKEGPSILRIQQVVRGDSAAYFCASSRDAVGGFQETQYFGPGTRLLVL.

Notes on this clone: The CDR3 is cut off 3 residues early in the read; its end comes from the germline J gene. The chain links TRBV11-2 to TRBJ2-1, with D maybe TRBD2 (6 bases). Germline-derived CDR1 and CDR2 are SGHAT and FQNNGV. Trimming removed 8 bases at V and 6 bases at J, with 17 bases between. This CDR3 has 14 residues. This CDR3 reads CASRRDWTINEQFF. Partial CDR3 DNA: TGTGCCAGCCGCCGGGACTGGACAATCAATGAG.

This clone was observed at least ten times. The read halts 3 residues ahead of the CDR3 end, with the missing end drawn from the germline J gene. The chain has TRBV20-1 and TRBJ1-2; weak D call: TRBD1 (5 bases). Trimming removed 2 bases from V and 3 bases from J, with 13 bases in between. CDR3 length: 14 residues. Germline CDR1 is DFQATT and CDR2 is SNEGSKA (reference sequence). The CDR3 DNA, read in part, is TGCAGTGCTAGAAGTGCAGGGAGGGACTATGGC. This sequence encodes CSARSAGRDYG. The whole CDR3 reads CSARSAGRDYGYTF.

This clone appeared many times. From the germline J gene comes the end of the CDR3, since the read stops 3 residues before it. V and J are TRBV7-2 and TRBJ2-5; 9 bases map to TRBD1. V dropped 5 bases and J dropped 4; count of bases not matched to a gene: 5. The CDR3 runs 14 residues. Germline V gene data show CDR1 as SGHTA and CDR2 as FQGNSA. CDR3 DNA, as far as it was read: TGTGCCAGCAGCGGAGGGACAGGGCCAGAGACC. This gives the protein CASSGGTGPET. The CDR3 reads in full as CASSGGTGPETQYF.

This clone was picked up many times. The read comes to an end 3 residues before the CDR3 does, leaving the germline J gene to fill in the end. The gene calls are TRBV20-1 and TRBJ2-3; 12 nucleotides line up with TRBD1. V was clipped by 0 bases and J by 3 bases; unmatched bases: 19. Germline CDR1 is DFQATT and CDR2 is SNEGSKA (reference sequence). The CDR3 is 21 residues long. The chain's CDR3 is CSARDKRDRGQHYVLTDTQYF. Incomplete CDR3 DNA: TGCAGTGCTAGAGATAAACGGGACAGGGGGCAACACTACGTCCTGACAGATACG.

This clone showed up many times. The observed sequence ends 3 residues before the CDR3 terminus, with the missing tail filled in from the germline J gene. This rearrangement joins TRBV2 to TRBJ1-5; D perhaps matches TRBD1 (6 bases). Germline CDR1 and CDR2: SNHLY and FYNNEI. The CDR3 has 13 amino acids. V was shortened by 8 bases and J by 0 bases, with 8 bases between the two germline ends. The CDR3 spells CASHRDSNQPQHF. Partial CDR3 DNA: TGTGCCAGCCACAGGGATAGCAATCAGCCC.

There are many counts of this clone. The read ends 3 residues shy of where the CDR3 ends; the end is completed using the germline J gene. The chain has TRBV5-1 and TRBJ2-7; no clear D. The CDR3 consists of 13 residues. Trimming shortened V by 3 bases and J by 2 bases, and 9 bases separated the two germline ends. Germline V CDR1 and CDR2: SGHRS, YFSETQ. The CDR3 loop is CASSSYRAYEQYF. CDR3 DNA, as far as it was read: TGCGCCAGCAGCTCTTACAGAGCCTACGAG.

This clone was picked up a small number of times. Read coverage stops 3 residues before the CDR3 terminus; the germline J gene supplies the remainder. The V and J genes are TRBV19 and TRBJ2-3; 9 bases are a match to TRBD1. CDR1 and CDR2 (germline): LNHDA, SQIVND (reference sequence). This CDR3 region has 13 residues. The DNA read from the CDR3 is TGTGCCAGTAGTATAACAGGGGGCGAGACG. Protein product: CASSITGGET. The whole CDR3 protein reads CASSITGGETQYF.

This clone appeared many times. The read falls 3 residues short of the CDR3 end, and the missing part is taken from the germline J gene. V usage is TRBV6-2 or TRBV6-3 and J usage is TRBJ1-2; TRBD1 might be the D (6 bases). Germline V lookup: CDR1 MNHEY, CDR2 SVGEGT. V was shortened by 2 bases and J by 4 bases, with 14 bases between the two germline ends. This CDR3 is 15 amino acids long. This chain's CDR3 is CASSYKGGSVYGYTF. CDR3 DNA (partial): TGTGCCAGCAGTTACAAAGGGGGTTCAGTCTATGGC.

This clone was counted many times. The DNA ends 3 residues before the CDR3 does, and the rest of the CDR3 is filled in from the germline J gene. The chain uses TRBV20-1 and TRBJ2-3, with TRBD2 matching over 8 bases. The CDR3 sequence is 13 residues long. CDR1 and CDR2 (germline): DFQATT, SNEGSKA (reference sequence). The sequenced CDR3 bases are TGCTCCCTACGGGGGGGGATTGGACAGCCG. Amino acid sequence: CSLRGGIGQP. The complete CDR3 reads CSLRGGIGQPQYF.

This clone was observed at least ten times. With the read ending 3 residues before the CDR3 end, the germline J gene is used to fill in that end. This chain joins TRBV5-1 and TRBJ1-1; no reliable D call. V lost 4 bases to trimming and J lost 4 bases, with 17 bases between them. The CDR3 runs 15 residues. The germline V gene has CDR1 SGHRS and CDR2 YFSETQ. The CDR3 protein is CASSLTTPGVTEAFF. The sequenced part of the CDR3 DNA is TGCGCCAGCAGCCTGACCACCCCCGGGGTCACTGAA. The full variable domain, with the rest looked up from reference TRBV5-1 and TRBJ1-1, is KAGVTQTPRYLIKTRGQQVTLSCSPISGHRSVSWYQQTPGQGLQFLFEYFSETQRNKGNFPGRFSGRQFSNSRSEMNVSTLELGDSALYLCASSLTTPGVTEAFFGQGTRLTVV.

The sample holds many counts of this clone. Coverage ceases 3 residues before the CDR3 finishes, and the germline J gene fills in the end. The V and J genes are TRBV20-1 and TRBJ1-2; 7 bases match TRBD1. The length of the CDR3 is 14 residues. J gave up 5 bases and V 0 bases, and 6 bases lay outside the gene matches. Per the germline V gene, CDR1 is DFQATT and CDR2 is SNEGSKA (reference sequence). Incomplete CDR3 DNA: TGCAGTGCTAGAGATCCGGGGACAGTTTATGGC. Translating gives CSARDPGTVYG. The full CDR3 reads CSARDPGTVYGYTF.

This clone has ten or more counts. The observed sequence ends 3 residues before the CDR3 terminus, with the missing tail filled in from the germline J gene. This sequence joins TRBV2 and TRBJ2-7, with 11 bases identical to TRBD2. The V gene end was trimmed by 7 bases and the J gene end by 3 bases; junction bases not matched to a gene: 11. The CDR3 sequence is 16 residues long. CDR1 is SNHLY and CDR2 is FYNNEI in the germline V gene. CDR3 in amino acids: CASTEMLLAGDYEQYF. CDR3 DNA (partial): TGTGCCAGCACAGAGATGCTACTAGCGGGAGACTACGAG.

At least ten counts were recorded for this clone. The sequenced CDR3 bases are TGTGCCAGCAGCTTGGACAGGACTGGAAACACC. This encodes CASSLDRTGNT. The complete CDR3 reads CASSLDRTGNTIYF. The J gene is TRBJ1-3, the V gene TRBV12-3 or TRBV12-4; 7 bases agree with TRBD1. The read gets to within 3 residues of the CDR3 end, and the germline J gene fills in the rest. The CDR3 covers 14 residues. J lost 2 bases, V lost 6 bases, and 4 bases had no gene match.

This clone was seen many times. The read ends 3 residues early relative to the CDR3; the germline J gene fills the gap. The chain is built from TRBV30 and TRBJ1-1, with 7 bases identical to TRBD1. CDR3 length: 14 amino acids. V lost 2 bases to trimming and J lost 0 bases; unmatched junction nucleotides: 3. The germline V gene has CDR1 GTSNPN and CDR2 SVGIG (reference sequence). The sequenced CDR3 bases are TGTGCCTGGAGTCTTGGACAGGTGAACACTGAA. Translating it yields CAWSLGQVNTE. In full, the CDR3 is CAWSLGQVNTEAFF.

This clone was seen at least ten times. The read comes to an end 3 residues before the CDR3 does, leaving the germline J gene to fill in the end. The chain links TRBV2 to TRBJ1-1, with a tentative D call TRBD1 (6 bases). The length of the CDR3 is 15 residues. V lost 8 bases to trimming and J lost 0 bases, with 16 bases between them. Germline V gene data show CDR1 as SNHLY and CDR2 as FYNNEI. The CDR3 bases that were read are TGTGCCAGCGGGGTTTTCCGGGACATGAACACTGAA. It yields the protein CASGVFRDMNTE. The whole CDR3 protein is CASGVFRDMNTEAFF.

Ten or more counts support this clone. Read sequence stops 3 residues before the CDR3 end, and the germline J gene provides the missing end. V usage is TRBV12-3 or TRBV12-4 and J usage is TRBJ2-1, with 8 nucleotides matching TRBD2. This CDR3 comprises 17 residues. With V trimmed by 1 base and J by 9 bases, 14 bases remained unmatched. The sequenced part of the CDR3 DNA is TGTGCCAGCAGTTTAGGGTCGACAGGCGGGAGGAGGAGTGAG. Translation: CASSLGSTGGRRSE. The whole CDR3 sequence is CASSLGSTGGRRSEQFF.

This clone was counted at least ten times. The CDR3 sequence: CASSATRLGTSGRPSYNEQFF. Incomplete CDR3 DNA: TGTGCCAGCAGCGCAACAAGACTCGGGACTAGCGGGAGGCCTTCCTACAATGAG. This chain connects TRBV9 to TRBJ2-1, with 15 bases lining up with TRBD2. The read falls 3 residues short of the CDR3 end, and the missing part is taken from the germline J gene. From germline, CDR1 is SGDLS and CDR2 YYNGEE. J was trimmed by 1 base and V by 3 bases; bases with no gene match: 14. The CDR3 length is 21 residues.